This TCR beta chain was recovered during a study of blood T cell repertoires in COVID-19. Background on the study: In each case, the material was cDNA or gDNA derived from T cells, B-cell-depleted T cells, or PBMCs.

In the original workflow: Nucleated cell number was recorded as an estimate derived from reference gene primer amplification. Repertoires were generated with immunoSEQ multiplex PCR, while TCRdb's copy carries only in-frame clones and drops some. The V and J calls and the clone size are those of that table, but D and trimming were determined from the DNA. The top ten hold approximately 3% of the sample, which has about 370,000 clones, 89% seen once. On this clone itself: At one end, the junction sequence differs from germline, possibly due to a read error.

The sequence derives from a woman in her 30s with COVID-19, enrolled during active disease. Sequencing used peripheral blood.

This chain's CDR3 is CACTDYDEQFF. CDR3 DNA: TGTGCCTGCACCGACTACGATGAGCAGTTCTTC. This chain joins TRBV30 and TRBJ2-1; tentative D call: TRBD2 (5 bases). This CDR3 spans 11 amino acids. Looked up from germline, CDR1 is GTSNPN and CDR2 is SVGIG (reference sequence).